Listed here are 25 T cell receptor beta chains from one sample, sequenced in a study of blood T cells in healthy people across ages. PCR was performed a second time for roughly 6 to 12 cycles using a sample-barcoded 5' primer and a J-beta primer mix. TCRdb itself ran the 5' RACE reads through MiXCR, one entry per CDR3 protein. The sample lists 1.5 million to 2 million distinct CDR3 sequences; about 30% were seen once. The sample was blood. The source is a woman aged 25 to 45 in good health.

This clonotype occurred many times. The gene calls are TRBV12-3 or TRBV12-4 and TRBJ2-3; no reliable D call. The germline V and J ends were trimmed by 3 bases and 6 bases, with 10 bases remaining between them. This CDR3 spans 13 amino acids. The CDR3 is CASSFARGDTQYF. The CDR3, as DNA: TGTGCCAGCAGTTTTGCGCGCGGCGATACGCAGTATTTT.

This clonotype was observed at least ten times. V gene TRBV28 combines with J gene TRBJ2-7; 8 bases line up with TRBD1. The CDR3 totals 15 residues. The V gene end was trimmed by 3 bases and the J gene end by 1 base; junction bases not matched to a gene: 5. Per the germline V gene, CDR1 is MDHEN and CDR2 is SYDVKM. CDR3 sequence reads: CASSLHRTGSYEQYF. In DNA, the CDR3 is TGTGCCAGCAGTTTGCACAGGACAGGGTCCTACGAGCAGTACTTC.

This clonotype was seen a handful of times. The V and J genes are TRBV7-4 and TRBJ2-5; 7 bases are shared with TRBD2. Germline V lookup: CDR1 SGHVT, CDR2 SQSDAQ. The CDR3 length is 15 residues. V shed 5 bases, J shed 0 bases, and the junction held 6 bases outside the gene matches. CDR3 in amino acids: CASSRPLANQETQYF. The CDR3 bases are TGTGCCAGCAGCCGCCCACTAGCGAACCAAGAGACCCAGTACTTC. Full variable domain (outside the CDR3, taken from reference TRBV7-4 and TRBJ2-5): GAGVSQSPRYKVAKRGRDVALRCDSISGHVTLYWYRQTLGQGSEVLTYSQSDAQRDKSGRPSGRFSAERPERSVSTLKIQRTEQGDSAVYLCASSRPLANQETQYFGPGTRLLVL.

This clonotype has at least ten counts. J is TRBJ2-1 and V is TRBV10-2, with 7 bases aligning to TRBD2. Germline assignment: CDR1 WSHSY and CDR2 SAAADI. J gave up 8 bases and V 0 bases, and 10 bases lay outside the gene matches. This CDR3 has 16 residues. The CDR3, as DNA: TGCGCCAGCAGTGAGTCCACGGGGGGAGTTGGGGATGAGCAGTTCTTC. This translates into CASSESTGGVGDEQFF.

The chain employs TRBV7-3 and TRBJ2-5, with 9 bases that match TRBD1. The better agreement between TRBJ2-7 and the DNA end casts doubt on the J call. The length of the CDR3 is 13 residues. Germline V CDR1 and CDR2: SGHTA, FQGTGA. This CDR3 reads CASSSGQGTEQYF. The CDR3 nucleotides are TGTGCCAGCAGCTCAGGACAGGGGACCGAGCAGTACTTC.

This clonotype was seen only a few times. The V and J genes are TRBV7-9 and TRBJ2-1; no firm D call. The V and J ends lost 11 bases and 7 bases respectively, with 18 bases between them. The CDR3 is 13 residues long. Looked up from germline, CDR1 is SEHNR and CDR2 is FQNEAQ (reference sequence). This CDR3 reads CAGSRAIGNEQFF. DNA of the CDR3: TGTGCCGGATCTAGGGCCATCGGGAATGAGCAGTTCTTC.

The chain joins TRBV14 to TRBJ2-3, with unresolved D. Germline-derived CDR1 and CDR2 are SGHDN and FVKESK. This CDR3 has 14 residues. V was clipped by 7 bases and J by 1 base, with 12 bases between them. CDR3 loop: CASTPPGRTDTQYF. The CDR3 DNA follows: TGTGCCAGCACCCCCCCCGGGCGCACAGATACGCAGTATTTT.

Ten or more counts support this clonotype. The genes are TRBV20-1 and TRBJ2-7; 8 nucleotides agree with TRBD1. Germline V gene sequence: CDR1 DFQATT, CDR2 SNEGSKA (reference sequence). The V gene end was trimmed by 6 bases and the J gene end by 6 bases; junction bases not matched to a gene: 7. The CDR3 spans 12 residues. The CDR3 here is CSANGQGSEQYF. The CDR3 coding sequence is TGCAGTGCAAACGGACAGGGTAGCGAGCAGTACTTC.

This clonotype was counted only a few times. The chain has TRBV25-1 and TRBJ2-5; TRBD1 matches at 7 bases. Germline assignment: CDR1 MGHDK and CDR2 SYGVNS. Germline trimming cut 6 bases from V and 5 bases from J; bases unmatched to any gene: 6. The CDR3 contains 13 residues. The CDR3 bases are TGTGCCAGCAGGACAGGGACGACGGAGACCCAGTACTTC. It yields the protein CASRTGTTETQYF.

This clonotype has more than one count but fewer than ten. The rearrangement joins TRBV6-6 to TRBJ1-4; D not resolved. Germline CDR1 is MNHNY and CDR2 is SVGAGI (reference sequence). The germline V and J ends were trimmed by 6 bases and 7 bases, with 9 bases remaining between them. CDR3 length: 12 residues. The CDR3 region is CASRREGEKLFF. CDR3 coding DNA: TGTGCCAGCAGAAGGGAGGGTGAAAAACTGTTTTTT.

The sample holds a few counts of this clonotype. This chain uses TRBV29-1 with TRBJ2-5, with D perhaps TRBD1 (5 bases). With 8 bases removed from V and 0 bases from J, the gap between germline ends came to 16 bases. CDR1 and CDR2 (germline): SQVTM, ANQGSEA. The CDR3 totals 14 residues. The CDR3 is CSFQGQGHQETQYF. The CDR3 DNA follows: TGCAGCTTCCAAGGGCAGGGCCACCAAGAGACCCAGTACTTC.

This clonotype occurred a few times. The chain has TRBV5-1 and TRBJ2-6; D remains unclear. This CDR3 has 16 residues. V was cut by 1 base and J by 0 bases, with 8 bases left in between. Germline CDR1 SGHRS, CDR2 YFSETQ. The DNA of the CDR3 is TGCGCCAGCAGCTTGCCAGAAAACTCTGGGGCCAACGTCCTGACTTTC. Protein product: CASSLPENSGANVLTF.

The chain is built from TRBV7-3 and TRBJ1-1, with D possibly being TRBD1 (5 bases). The CDR3 has 14 residues. The ends were cut back, 5 bases at V and 0 bases at J, with 10 bases in the middle. From germline, CDR1 is SGHTA and CDR2 FQGTGA. Here the CDR3 DNA reads TGTGCCAGCAGCATCCAGGGAATGAACACTGAAGCTTTCTTT. It yields the protein CASSIQGMNTEAFF. The complete variable domain, with remaining parts taken from reference TRBV7-3 and TRBJ1-1, reads GAGVSQTPSNKVTEKGKYVELRCDPISGHTALYWYRQSLGQGPEFLIYFQGTGAADDSGLPNDRFFAVRPEGSVSTLKIQRTERGDSAVYLCASSIQGMNTEAFFGQGTRLTVV.

About this clonotype itself: Given a much more abundant clone one base away, this may be a read error. This likely comes from a read error, as the CDR3 has no conserved phenylalanine or tryptophan at its end. The chain has TRBV4-3 and TRBJ2-1, with unresolved D. This CDR3 is built from 15 residues. The V end was cut by 4 bases, the J end by 0 bases, with 10 bases between. The V gene's germline CDR1 is LGHNA and CDR2 YSLEER. In nucleotides, the CDR3 is TGCGCCAGCAGCCCTGCGGCTGGCTCCTACAATGAGCAGTTCTGC. This codes for CASSPAAGSYNEQFC.

This chain uses TRBV2 with TRBJ2-3; 9 bases fit TRBD2. Germline CDR1 is SNHLY and CDR2 is FYNNEI. V lost 6 bases and J lost 6; bases outside the gene matches: 16. This CDR3 is 17 amino acids long. CDR3 in amino acids: CASSLLSSGLAGDTQYF. Here the CDR3 DNA reads TGTGCCAGCAGCCTTTTGAGTTCTGGCCTAGCGGGGGATACGCAGTATTTT.

Notes on this clonotype: Its ends do not fully match the called genes, so a read error is possible. This chain links TRBV2 with TRBJ2-3; 7 nucleotides line up with TRBD2. The CDR3 loop spans 15 amino acids. Germline values: CDR1 SNHLY, CDR2 FYNNEI. CDR3 in amino acids: CAGSAQRGPTDTQYF. DNA for the CDR3: TGTGCCGGCAGTGCTCAGCGGGGCCCCACAGATACGCAGTATTTT.

This clonotype was detected many times. The chain couples TRBV28 to TRBJ1-2; TRBD1 matches at 10 bases. The germline V gene has CDR1 MDHEN and CDR2 SYDVKM. V gave up 9 bases and J gave up 3 bases; unmatched junction bases: 1. The CDR3 is 12 residues long. Here the CDR3 DNA reads TGTGCCAGTGGGACAGGGGACTATGGCTACACCTTC. It codes for CASGTGDYGYTF.

The chain has TRBV5-1 and TRBJ2-1; 8 bases are shared with TRBD2. The CDR3 spans 16 residues. J was trimmed by 0 bases and V by 7 bases; bases with no gene match: 9. Per germline, CDR1 SGHRS and CDR2 YFSETQ. CDR3: CASRPGAGVSYNEQFF. The CDR3 nucleotides read TGCGCCAGCCGGCCGGGAGCGGGGGTCTCCTACAATGAGCAGTTCTTC.

In its sample, this clonotype was seen a few times. The chain uses TRBV18 and TRBJ2-5; no clear D gene. The CDR3 covers 15 residues. The germline V gene has CDR1 KGHSH and CDR2 LQKENI. The V and J ends lost 0 bases and 2 bases respectively, with 10 bases between them. The CDR3 protein is CASSPPGDRQETQYF. For the CDR3, the DNA is TGTGCCAGCTCACCACCTGGGGATCGTCAAGAGACCCAGTACTTC.

The V call is TRBV9, the J call TRBJ2-1; D call uncertain. Germline lookup yields CDR1 SGDLS and CDR2 YYNGEE. V was trimmed by 0 bases and J by 7 bases, leaving 8 bases between them. The CDR3 is 13 residues long. CDR3 in DNA: TGTGCCAGCAGCGTAGTGGGAAAGAATGAGCAGTTCTTC. Translation gives CASSVVGKNEQFF.

To note about this clonotype: This sequence may be a read error, since a much larger clone differs from it by one base. V usage is TRBV27 and J usage is TRBJ2-1; no clear D gene. Germline loops: CDR1 MNHEY, CDR2 SMNVEV (reference sequence). The CDR3 totals 13 residues. CDR3 nucleotide sequence: TGTGCCAACAGTCTTACTCTGTACAATGAGCAGTTCTTC. Translating gives CANSLTLYNEQFF.

Of note for this clonotype: The conserved closing phenylalanine or tryptophan is absent in this CDR3, likely reflecting a read error. V and J are TRBV11-2 and TRBJ1-6, with D uncertain. CDR1 and CDR2 (germline): SGHAT, FQNNGV. CDR3 size: 15 residues. Trimming pared 5 bases from V and 8 bases from J, leaving 16 bases between. CDR3 sequence reads: CASSIAAGLDSPLHC. The DNA of the CDR3 is TGTGCCAGCAGCATCGCGGCAGGCTTAGATTCACCCCTCCACTGT.

In its sample, this clonotype was seen a few times. This may come from a read error, since a much larger clone is one base off. The chain has TRBV28 and TRBJ2-4; D could derive from TRBD1 or TRBD2 (5 bases each). The germline V gene has CDR1 MDHEN and CDR2 SYDVKM. Trimming took 5 bases from V and 8 from J, leaving 16 bases between them. CDR3 size: 14 residues. Here the CDR3 reads CASSPNRRRHIQYF. The CDR3 DNA reads TGTGCCAGCAGTCCCAACAGGAGGAGGCACATTCAGTACTTC.

The sample holds one count of this clonotype. The J gene is TRBJ2-3, the V gene TRBV3-1; no clear D gene. The V gene lost 4 bases and the J gene lost 4 bases, with 9 bases spanning the gap. The CDR3 is 13 amino acids. Germline CDR1 is LGHDT and CDR2 is YNNKEL (reference sequence). The CDR3 region is CASSLGIPDTQYF. The CDR3 region has the DNA TGTGCCAGCAGCCTAGGGATACCAGATACGCAGTATTTT.

This rearrangement joins TRBV18 to TRBJ2-1, with D perhaps matching TRBD1 or TRBD2 (5 bases each). The ends were cut back, 3 bases at V and 7 bases at J, with 16 bases in the middle. CDR1 is KGHSH, CDR2 LQKENI, per germline. This CDR3 comprises 15 residues. The CDR3 DNA reads TGTGCCAGCTCACCCCTCCAGGGTAGGGAGAATGAGCAGTTCTTC. Translation: CASSPLQGRENEQFF.